What follows are 30 T cell receptor beta chains derived from one specimen sequenced in a study of T cell responses to AZD1222 COVID-19 vaccine. Sequencing was performed with immunoSEQ multiplex PCR; in TCRdb, only in-frame clones are kept and a portion is missing. The profile covers around 150,000 clones, with 94% appearing a single time and roughly 1.3% taken by the ten largest. This material consisted of peripheral blood, taken on day 0 of AZD1222 vaccination. These receptor sequences come from an adult in good health.

V and J are TRBV10-3 and TRBJ2-1; 11 bases are a match to TRBD2. The CDR3 spans 16 residues. V dropped 10 bases and J dropped 1; count of bases not matched to a gene: 9. Germline lookup yields CDR1 ENHRY and CDR2 SYGVKD. Written as DNA, the CDR3 is TGTGCCACGCAGGATAGCGGGGGGGCGTCCTACAATGAGCAGTTCTTC. The encoded protein is CATQDSGGASYNEQFF.

The chain joins TRBV7-2 to TRBJ1-2; 11 positions agree with TRBD1. V lost 4 bases to trimming and J lost 4 bases; unmatched junction nucleotides: 5. The CDR3 extends over 15 amino acids. Looked up from germline, CDR1 is SGHTA and CDR2 is FQGNSA. The CDR3: CASSSSGQGAYGYTF. The CDR3 DNA reads TGTGCCAGCAGCTCAAGTGGACAGGGGGCCTATGGCTACACCTTC. Together with reference TRBV7-2 and TRBJ1-2, the CDR3 gives the full variable domain: GAGVSQSPSNKVTEKGKDVELRCDPISGHTALYWYRQSLGQGLEFLIYFQGNSAPDKSGLPSDRFSAERTGGSVSTLTIQRTQQEDSAVYLCASSSSGQGAYGYTFGSGTRLTVV.

The J gene is TRBJ2-1, the V gene TRBV2; D gene uncertain. Germline lookup yields CDR1 SNHLY and CDR2 FYNNEI. V was cut by 6 bases and J by 14 bases, with 14 bases left in between. The CDR3 is 11 amino acids. For the CDR3, the DNA is TGTGCCAGCAGCGACCACTTCTCCGAGTTCTTC. It codes for CASSDHFSEFF.

The chain uses TRBV27 and TRBJ2-5, with 9 bases that match TRBD2. V was pared by 6 bases and J by 5 bases, with 13 bases of the junction left unmatched. The CDR3 is 16 amino acids. Germline CDR1 is MNHEY and CDR2 is SMNVEV (reference sequence). Here the CDR3 reads CASRPLAGLEGETQYF. CDR3 in DNA: TGTGCCAGCAGGCCCCTAGCGGGACTGGAAGGGGAGACCCAGTACTTC.

V gene TRBV28 combines with J gene TRBJ1-5; D gene ambiguous. From germline, CDR1 is MDHEN and CDR2 SYDVKM. This CDR3 has 12 residues. V lost 9 bases to trimming and J lost 0 bases, with 6 bases between them. The CDR3: CASQSSNQPQHF. The CDR3 DNA reads as TGTGCCAGTCAGTCTAGCAATCAGCCCCAGCATTTT.

Comments on this clone: Other nucleotide sequences from this sample produce the same CDR3. The chain has TRBV5-1 and TRBJ2-2; 8 nucleotides match TRBD1. With V trimmed by 3 bases and J by 2 bases, 3 bases remained unmatched. The CDR3 totals 15 residues. Germline CDR1 reads SGHRS; CDR2 reads YFSETQ. Here the CDR3 DNA reads TGCGCCAGCAGCTCAGGACAGGGCAACACCGGGGAGCTGTTTTTT. The encoded protein is CASSSGQGNTGELFF.

A single count supports this clone. The chain employs TRBV7-9 and TRBJ1-4; a possible D gene is TRBD1 (5 bases). The CDR3 contains 14 residues. Germline assignment: CDR1 SEHNR and CDR2 FQNEAQ (reference sequence). V lost 5 bases, J lost 8 bases, and 15 bases lay in between. The chain's CDR3 is CASSGEGAREKLFF. CDR3 DNA sequence: TGTGCCAGCAGCGGCGAAGGGGCGCGAGAAAAACTGTTTTTT.

This clone is a singleton in its sample. This sequence joins TRBV19 and TRBJ1-2, with a tentative D call TRBD1 (6 bases). V lost 6 bases and J lost 4, with 15 bases in between. Germline CDR1 and CDR2: LNHDA and SQIVND (reference sequence). CDR3 length equals 14 residues. CDR3 sequence (DNA): TGTGCCAGTAGCGCAACGGGGGGCAGCTATGGCTACACCTTC. Residues: CASSATGGSYGYTF.

The chain has TRBV4-2 and TRBJ2-5; 7 positions agree with TRBD1. Germline trimming cut 1 base from V and 5 bases from J; bases unmatched to any gene: 10. This CDR3 has 16 residues. From germline, CDR1 is LGHNA and CDR2 YNFKEQ. This CDR3 reads CASSQVSDRVWETQYF. CDR3 bases: TGTGCCAGCAGCCAAGTAAGCGACAGGGTTTGGGAGACCCAGTACTTC.

The V gene is TRBV7-9, the J gene TRBJ2-2; D gene uncertain. The CDR3 length is 14 residues. Germline loops: CDR1 SEHNR, CDR2 FQNEAQ (reference sequence). Trimming took 2 bases from V and 1 from J, leaving 5 bases between them. CDR3 protein: CASSLYRNTGELFF. CDR3 nucleotides: TGTGCCAGCAGCTTATACAGGAACACCGGGGAGCTGTTTTTT.

The chain links TRBV18 to TRBJ1-6; 10 bases are a match to TRBD1. The length of the CDR3 is 15 residues. The J segment lost 7 bases and the V segment lost 3 bases, leaving 3 bases of the junction unmatched. Germline V gene data show CDR1 as KGHSH and CDR2 as LQKENI. This CDR3 is CASSPGQGKNSPLHF. CDR3 DNA: TGTGCCAGCTCACCGGGACAGGGGAAGAATTCACCCCTCCACTTT.

This clone was seen only once. The chain uses TRBV9 and TRBJ1-3; no clear D. This CDR3 contains 14 residues. V was trimmed by 0 bases and J by 7 bases, leaving 11 bases between them. Per the germline V gene, CDR1 is SGDLS and CDR2 is YYNGEE. The CDR3 reads CASSVEGGMNTIYF. The CDR3 DNA reads as TGTGCCAGCAGCGTAGAGGGAGGGATGAACACCATATATTTT.

The gene calls are TRBV11-2 and TRBJ2-3; a weak D match, TRBD2 (6 bases). Germline V CDR1 and CDR2: SGHAT, FQNNGV. The CDR3 is made up of 16 amino acids. V was cut by 1 base and J by 0 bases, with 11 bases left in between. The chain's CDR3 is CASSLGPSASTDTQYF. For the CDR3, the DNA is TGTGCCAGCAGCTTAGGTCCTAGCGCGAGCACAGATACGCAGTATTTT.

The chain is built from TRBV5-1 and TRBJ2-5, with 7 positions matching TRBD1. The V gene's germline CDR1 is SGHRS and CDR2 YFSETQ. Germline trimming cut 4 bases from V and 1 base from J; bases unmatched to any gene: 7. This CDR3 comprises 15 residues. The chain's CDR3 is CASSPITGAQETQYF. DNA of the CDR3: TGCGCCAGCAGCCCGATTACAGGGGCCCAAGAGACCCAGTACTTC.

The genes are TRBV2 and TRBJ1-4; D remains unclear. With 2 bases removed from V and 3 bases from J, the gap between germline ends came to 10 bases. The germline CDR1 and CDR2 sequences are SNHLY and FYNNEI. This CDR3 contains 15 residues. As DNA, the CDR3 is TGTGCCAGCAGTGAAAGCGGGTTGTCTAATGAAAAACTGTTTTTT. The encoded protein is CASSESGLSNEKLFF.

This chain uses TRBV2 with TRBJ2-1, with TRBD2 identical over 13 bases. Germline V gene lookup returns CDR1 SNHLY and CDR2 FYNNEI. V lost 4 bases, J lost 4 bases, and 7 bases stayed unmatched. This CDR3 is 17 amino acids long. The CDR3 nucleotides are TGTGCCAGCAGTGGGACTAGCGGGAGTATCCTGTACAATGAGCAGTTCTTC. Translating it yields CASSGTSGSILYNEQFF.

The rearrangement links TRBV29-1 to TRBJ1-2; D gene ambiguous. V was clipped by 0 bases and J by 3 bases, with 2 bases between them. Germline CDR1 reads SQVTM; CDR2 reads ANQGSEA. CDR3 length equals 11 residues. This CDR3 is CSVEEHYGYTF. CDR3 coding DNA: TGCAGCGTTGAAGAGCACTATGGCTACACCTTC.

V gene TRBV5-1 combines with J gene TRBJ1-1; D is perhaps TRBD1 (6 bases). Trimming cost V 0 bases and J 10 bases, with 16 bases left between them. Germline V gene lookup returns CDR1 SGHRS and CDR2 YFSETQ. The CDR3 extends over 14 amino acids. This CDR3 is CASSLGLGGQAAFF. CDR3 DNA sequence: TGCGCCAGCAGCTTGGGGCTGGGGGGCCAGGCAGCTTTCTTT.

V usage is TRBV15 and J usage is TRBJ1-5, with D perhaps TRBD1 (5 bases). The V gene lost 5 bases and the J gene lost 7 bases, with 12 bases spanning the gap. The V gene's germline CDR1 is LNHNV and CDR2 YYDKDF (reference sequence). This CDR3 comprises 13 residues. CDR3: CATSRTGDQPQHF. The DNA of the CDR3 is TGTGCCACCAGCCGTACGGGGGACCAGCCCCAGCATTTT.

The chain links TRBV27 to TRBJ1-5, with 9 bases identical to TRBD1. The CDR3 has 18 residues. Germline lookup yields CDR1 MNHEY and CDR2 SMNVEV (reference sequence). The junction had 12 bases not matched to a gene; V was cut back by 5 bases and J by 1 base. The CDR3 DNA reads TGTGCCAGCAGTCCCCGCCGGGACAGGGTACAGAGCAATCAGCCCCAGCATTTT. This encodes CASSPRRDRVQSNQPQHF.

The chain is built from TRBV7-9 and TRBJ2-1; D might be TRBD1 or TRBD2, each matching 6 bases. The CDR3 has 15 amino acids. Germline V gene data show CDR1 as SEHNR and CDR2 as FQNEAQ (reference sequence). V was clipped by 5 bases and J by 0 bases, with 11 bases between them. CDR3 DNA sequence: TGTGCCAGCAGCCAGAGGGGGGTCTCCTACAATGAGCAGTTCTTC. Protein product: CASSQRGVSYNEQFF.

This chain joins TRBV4-3 and TRBJ2-6, with 8 bases aligning to TRBD1. This CDR3 contains 16 residues. The V and J ends lost 2 bases and 6 bases, in that order; junction bases with no gene match: 6. Germline V gene data show CDR1 as LGHNA and CDR2 as YSLEER. This CDR3 reads CASSQNTGGEANVLTF. The CDR3, as DNA: TGCGCCAGCAGCCAAAATACAGGGGGTGAGGCCAACGTCCTGACTTTC.

This chain connects TRBV4-1 to TRBJ2-3; a weak D match, TRBD1 (5 bases). Germline CDR1 MGHRA, CDR2 YSYEKL. The CDR3 is 18 residues long. Trimming left V 0 bases short and J 2 bases short, with 18 bases between. The CDR3 coding sequence is TGCGCCAGCAGCCAAGAGGGGCTTAGGGAAAGCCCCACAGATACGCAGTATTTT. Translated, it gives CASSQEGLRESPTDTQYF.

V is TRBV24-1 and J is TRBJ1-2; perhaps TRBD1 as D (5 bases). Trimming cost V 5 bases and J 2 bases, with 14 bases left between them. Per the germline V gene, CDR1 is KGHDR and CDR2 is SFDVKD. The CDR3 extends over 15 amino acids. CDR3 DNA: TGTGCCACCAGTGCTATGCGGGGGGGAAACTATGGCTACACCTTC. Its protein is CATSAMRGGNYGYTF.

This chain joins TRBV5-1 and TRBJ1-2; D is undetermined. The V end was cut by 5 bases, the J end by 6 bases, with 8 bases between. CDR1 is SGHRS, CDR2 YFSETQ, per germline. This CDR3 is built from 11 residues. CDR3 sequence (DNA): TGCGCCAGCAGGGACCGTGATGGCTACACCTTC. Translated, it gives CASRDRDGYTF.

The chain recombines TRBV6-4 with TRBJ1-6, with D possibly TRBD1 on 5 matching bases. Trimming left V 0 bases short and J 7 bases short, with 13 bases between. Germline V CDR1 and CDR2: MRHNA, SNTAGT. The CDR3 is 16 residues long. CDR3 residues: CASSDSPGRINSPLHF. The CDR3 region has the DNA TGTGCCAGCAGTGACTCTCCGGGACGGATCAATTCACCCCTCCACTTT.

The chain carries TRBV5-1 and TRBJ2-1, with 8 bases matching TRBD1. V lost 0 bases and J lost 0; bases outside the gene matches: 2. Germline V gene lookup returns CDR1 SGHRS and CDR2 YFSETQ. The CDR3 runs to 16 residues. CDR3 protein: CASSLGQGSSYNEQFF. The CDR3 region has the DNA TGCGCCAGCAGCTTGGGACAGGGGAGCTCCTACAATGAGCAGTTCTTC.

This clone appeared a single time. This chain links TRBV5-1 with TRBJ2-3, with 7 positions matching TRBD1. The germline V gene has CDR1 SGHRS and CDR2 YFSETQ. The CDR3 is made up of 14 amino acids. V shed 5 bases, J shed 1 base, and the junction held 4 bases outside the gene matches. CDR3 amino acids: CASSEGAGTDTQYF. In DNA, the CDR3 is TGCGCCAGCAGTGAGGGGGCTGGCACAGATACGCAGTATTTT.

This chain uses TRBV19 with TRBJ1-1; TRBD1 matches 11 bases. V was clipped by 6 bases and J by 5 bases; unmatched bases: 2. The germline V gene encodes CDR1 LNHDA and CDR2 SQIVND (reference sequence). The CDR3 is 13 residues long. The CDR3 bases are TGTGCCAGTAGCTGGGACAGGGGGACTGAAGCTTTCTTT. Its protein product is CASSWDRGTEAFF.

CDR3 nucleotides: TGTGCCAGCAGCTTGGGGCGGGGGGGCCACACAGATACGCAGTATTTT. Its protein product is CASSLGRGGHTDTQYF. The rearrangement joins TRBV11-2 to TRBJ2-3, with 9 bases that match TRBD2. This CDR3 has 16 amino acids. Germline-derived CDR1 and CDR2 are SGHAT and FQNNGV. Unmatched junction bases numbered 6, after V lost 3 bases and J lost 2 bases.